Below, one T cell receptor beta chain is given with its context. This sample was included in a study of blood T cell repertoires in COVID-19. Study summary: Both acute and convalescent COVID-19 samples were obtained from the United States, Italy and Spain.

Trimming cost V 8 bases and J 2 bases, with 10 bases left between them. This CDR3 contains 13 residues. Germline V gives CDR1 MRHNA, CDR2 SNTAGT. Per the authors' pipeline: Reference gene primer amplification yielded estimated nucleated cell counts. Repertoires were generated with immunoSEQ multiplex PCR, while TCRdb's copy carries only in-frame clones and drops some. That table furnishes V, J and clone size, whereas the DNA furnished D and trimming. Of 150,000 or so clones in the sample, around 73% were seen once. The V gene is TRBV6-4, the J gene TRBJ2-1; D perhaps matches TRBD2 (5 bases). The receptor comes from a woman in her forties or fifties with active or convalescent COVID-19. Sequenced: peripheral blood. DNA of the CDR3: TGTGCCAGCTCGAGGGAGCCCTACAATGAGCAGTTCTTC. Translated: CASSREPYNEQFF.